What follows are 14 T cell receptor beta chains derived from one specimen sequenced in a study of PD-L1 blockade in urothelial cancer. Using immunoSEQ multiplex PCR, the repertoire was profiled, and TCRdb retains in-frame clones only, with some absent. The sample lists under 70,000 clones, approximately 78% occurring once. Time point indicated: pretreatment peripheral blood. This specimen consisted of PBMCs, obtained around atezolizumab (anti-PD-L1) treatment. These receptors came from a man aged 70-80 years with urothelial cancer.

The rearrangement links TRBV10-3 to TRBJ2-2, with a tentative D call TRBD2 (7 bases). This CDR3 contains 13 residues. Per the germline V gene, CDR1 is ENHRY and CDR2 is SYGVKD. Between the trimmed V and J ends, which lost 9 bases and 6 bases, there was a span of 14 bases. CDR3 loop: CAIRPRGPGELFF. CDR3 DNA sequence: TGTGCCATTCGACCGCGGGGGCCCGGGGAGCTGTTTTTT.

This clone was seen more than once but under ten times. The chain couples TRBV7-7 to TRBJ2-3, with D possibly TRBD2 on 6 matching bases. The V end lost 1 base, the J end lost 2 bases, and 7 bases lay between the germline ends. The germline V gene has CDR1 SSHAT and CDR2 FNYEAQ (reference sequence). The CDR3 runs 14 residues. In DNA form, the CDR3 reads TGTGCCAGCAGCTTAGGGGGGGACACAGATACGCAGTATTTT. Protein product: CASSLGGDTDTQYF.

This clone has a count of ten or more. The chain links TRBV2 to TRBJ2-1; TRBD1 is a possible D gene (5 bases). V was cut by 4 bases and J by 1 base, with 11 bases left in between. The CDR3 runs 15 residues. Germline V gene lookup returns CDR1 SNHLY and CDR2 FYNNEI. The CDR3 coding sequence is TGTGCCAGCAGTGCCCGAACAGGTTCCTACAATGAGCAGTTCTTC. Translated, it gives CASSARTGSYNEQFF.

This chain connects TRBV28 to TRBJ2-1; weak D call: TRBD1 (6 bases). The CDR3 has 15 residues. Germline CDR1 is MDHEN and CDR2 is SYDVKM. With 6 bases removed from V and 5 bases from J, the gap between germline ends came to 17 bases. This CDR3 is CASSEDSRRHNEQFF. DNA of the CDR3: TGTGCCAGCAGCGAGGACAGCCGGCGCCACAATGAGCAGTTCTTC.

The DNA for the CDR3 is TGTGCCAGCTCTGACAGGGGCGATGGCTACACCTTC. The encoded protein is CASSDRGDGYTF. The rearrangement uses TRBV7-8 and TRBJ1-2; 8 positions agree with TRBD1. Germline values: CDR1 SGHVS, CDR2 FQNEAQ. With 8 bases clipped from V and 6 bases from J, the junction kept 5 bases outside the gene matches. CDR3 length equals 12 residues.

The chain recombines TRBV11-3 with TRBJ2-6; weak D call: TRBD2 (6 bases). CDR1 and CDR2 from the germline V gene are SGHNT and YENEEA. The length of the CDR3 is 17 residues. Between the trimmed V and J ends, which lost 6 bases and 5 bases, there was a span of 20 bases. This CDR3 reads CASSWGLPTVWANVLTF. The DNA of the CDR3 is TGTGCCAGCAGTTGGGGACTCCCTACGGTCTGGGCCAACGTCCTGACTTTC.

The chain links TRBV7-2 to TRBJ2-7; D remains unclear. The CDR3 has 14 residues. Trimming removed 5 bases from V and 2 bases from J, with 13 bases in between. The V gene's germline CDR1 is SGHTA and CDR2 FQGNSA. This chain's CDR3 is CASSAAGTTYEQYF. The CDR3 region has the DNA TGTGCCAGCAGCGCCGCTGGTACAACCTACGAGCAGTACTTC.

The chain uses TRBV6-6 and TRBJ2-3; the D gene is possibly TRBD1 (6 bases). Germline V gene sequence: CDR1 MNHNY, CDR2 SVGAGI (reference sequence). This CDR3 has 12 amino acids. V lost 8 bases to trimming and J lost 6 bases, with 12 bases between them. Written as DNA, the CDR3 is TGTGCCAGCGCGACAGGTGTGGATACGCAGTATTTT. This codes for CASATGVDTQYF.

The V and J genes are TRBV6-1 and TRBJ2-5; TRBD1 matches at 8 bases. CDR1 is MNHNS, CDR2 SASEGT, per germline. J was trimmed by 2 bases and V by 1 base; bases with no gene match: 12. The CDR3 contains 18 residues. The chain's CDR3 is CASSEEPLLQGGQETQYF. CDR3 coding DNA: TGTGCCAGCAGTGAAGAGCCCCTTTTACAGGGGGGACAAGAGACCCAGTACTTC.

This chain connects TRBV19 to TRBJ2-5, with 11 bases identical to TRBD2. The CDR3 runs 14 residues. Germline assignment: CDR1 LNHDA and CDR2 SQIVND (reference sequence). V trimming: 4 bases; J trimming: 4 bases; junction bases outside the gene matches: 2. The CDR3, as DNA: TGTGCCAGTAGTAAGGGACTAGCGGCAGAGACCCAGTACTTC. Its protein product is CASSKGLAAETQYF.

This chain joins TRBV28 and TRBJ2-2; 7 bases agree with TRBD2. Trimming took 9 bases from V and 6 from J; bases not matched to a gene: 4. Germline V CDR1 and CDR2: MDHEN, SYDVKM. The CDR3 is 12 residues long. CDR3 DNA: TGTGCCAGTAAAGCGGGGCCCGGGGAGCTGTTTTTT. It is translated as CASKAGPGELFF.

This clone was counted once. The chain uses TRBV19 and TRBJ2-7; D might be TRBD2 (6 bases). Germline-derived CDR1 and CDR2 are LNHDA and SQIVND (reference sequence). The ends were cut back, 5 bases at V and 3 bases at J, with 14 bases in the middle. The CDR3 loop spans 14 amino acids. The CDR3: CASSPGTAHYEQYF. The CDR3, as DNA: TGTGCCAGTAGTCCGGGGACTGCCCACTACGAGCAGTACTTC.

The gene calls are TRBV9 and TRBJ1-4; 10 bases map to TRBD1. V shed 0 bases, J shed 6 bases, and the junction held 5 bases outside the gene matches. Germline V gene lookup returns CDR1 SGDLS and CDR2 YYNGEE. CDR3 length: 16 amino acids. CDR3 residues: CASSVARGQGDEKLFF. CDR3 in DNA: TGTGCCAGCAGCGTAGCTCGAGGACAGGGGGATGAAAAACTGTTTTTT.

V is TRBV7-9 and J is TRBJ2-1, with 9 bases fitting TRBD2. The CDR3 spans 16 residues. Germline V gene lookup returns CDR1 SEHNR and CDR2 FQNEAQ (reference sequence). V dropped 7 bases and J dropped 5; count of bases not matched to a gene: 12. CDR3 residues: CASNQGKAGGDNEQFF. Written as DNA, the CDR3 is TGTGCCAGCAACCAGGGGAAAGCGGGAGGTGACAATGAGCAGTTCTTC.